Below, 25 T cell receptor beta chains from the same sample are listed, as sequenced in a study of early T cells in non-severe SARS-CoV-2 infection. TCRdb recomputed calls from the 5' RACE reads with MiXCR, one row per CDR3 protein. The data show roughly 100,000 distinct CDR3 sequences, around 13% seen once. Specimen: whole blood. The receptors originated from an adult who was a healthcare worker with PCR-confirmed SARS-CoV-2 infection or an uninfected control (not recorded which).

The genes are TRBV6-2 or TRBV6-3 and TRBJ2-1, with D possibly being TRBD2 (6 bases). This CDR3 spans 13 amino acids. CDR1 is MNHEY and CDR2 is SVGEGT in the germline V gene. As DNA, the CDR3 is TGTGCGAGCGGAGCCCGAGGCGGGAAGAGGCAGTTCTTC. Protein product: CASGARGGKRQFF.

Many counts were recorded for this clonotype. This chain uses TRBV5-4 with TRBJ1-2; 7 bases line up with TRBD1. From germline, CDR1 is SGHNT and CDR2 YYREEE (reference sequence). With 3 bases clipped from V and 5 bases from J, the junction kept 10 bases outside the gene matches. This CDR3 is 15 amino acids long. The CDR3 region is CASSYSGTVRYGYTF. The CDR3 region has the DNA TGTGCCAGCAGCTACTCCGGGACAGTAAGATATGGCTACACCTTC.

This clonotype was counted only a few times. The chain is built from TRBV7-9 and TRBJ2-1; maybe TRBD1 (5 bases). This CDR3 has 14 amino acids. In germline, CDR1 is SEHNR, CDR2 FQNEAQ (reference sequence). Trimming left V 2 bases short and J 8 bases short, with 13 bases between. For the CDR3, the DNA is TGTGCCAGCAGCTTACAGGGCCCAGGGCATGAGCAGTTCTTC. This gives the protein CASSLQGPGHEQFF.

V usage is TRBV7-9 and J usage is TRBJ2-1, with 7 bases identical to TRBD2. J lost 8 bases, V lost 7 bases, and 14 bases had no gene match. CDR3 length equals 15 residues. CDR1 is SEHNR and CDR2 is FQNEAQ in the germline V gene (reference sequence). Written as DNA, the CDR3 is TGTGCCAGCACCCGGGCTAGCGGATTCGGGGATGAGCAGTTCTTC. This sequence encodes CASTRASGFGDEQFF.

The V and J genes are TRBV4-1 and TRBJ2-3; D gene uncertain. CDR1 and CDR2 (germline): MGHRA, YSYEKL. Trimming pared 4 bases from V and 1 base from J, leaving 9 bases between. CDR3 length: 14 residues. The CDR3 DNA reads as TGCGCCAGCAGCCCACAAGCCGGCACAGATACGCAGTATTTT. Encoded protein: CASSPQAGTDTQYF.

The table lists this clonotype with a few counts. V and J are TRBV27 and TRBJ2-1; 13 nucleotides agree with TRBD2. Germline assignment: CDR1 MNHEY and CDR2 SMNVEV (reference sequence). This CDR3 spans 17 amino acids. The junction had 11 bases not matched to a gene; V was cut back by 4 bases and J by 8 bases. CDR3 DNA sequence: TGTGCCAGCAGTTCCCGGCGGACTAGCGGGAGTATGGATGAGCAGTTCTTC. Translated: CASSSRRTSGSMDEQFF.

The chain carries TRBV7-2 and TRBJ2-1, with D unresolved. The CDR3 runs 12 residues. With 4 bases removed from V and 7 bases from J, the gap between germline ends came to 8 bases. Germline V gene data show CDR1 as SGHTA and CDR2 as FQGNSA. The CDR3 DNA sequence: TGTGCCAGCAGCTCTATCCGGAATGAGCAGTTCTTC. Its translation is CASSSIRNEQFF. The entire variable domain, with the rest obtained from reference TRBV7-2 and TRBJ2-1, is as follows: GAGVSQSPSNKVTEKGKDVELRCDPISGHTALYWYRQSLGQGLEFLIYFQGNSAPDKSGLPSDRFSAERTGGSVSTLTIQRTQQEDSAVYLCASSSIRNEQFFGPGTRLTVL.

This clonotype was detected only a few times. The V call is TRBV7-8, the J call TRBJ2-5; possible D gene TRBD2, 6 bases. The CDR3 runs 14 residues. The V gene lost 2 bases and the J gene lost 5 bases, with 12 bases spanning the gap. Looked up from germline, CDR1 is SGHVS and CDR2 is FQNEAQ. Written as DNA, the CDR3 is TGTGCCAGCAGCTTAATTCTAGCGATCGAGACCCAGTACTTC. Protein product: CASSLILAIETQYF.

This clonotype was found many times. The V gene is TRBV14, the J gene TRBJ2-1, with D uncertain. This CDR3 is 13 amino acids long. V shed 2 bases and J shed 1 base, with 3 bases lying between them. The germline gives CDR1 SGHDN, CDR2 FVKESK. The CDR3 DNA reads as TGTGCCAGCAGCCAACAGTCCTACAATGAGCAGTTCTTC. Amino acid sequence: CASSQQSYNEQFF.

This rearrangement joins TRBV29-1 to TRBJ2-4; D gene uncertain. The germline V gene encodes CDR1 SQVTM and CDR2 ANQGSEA. Trimming took 4 bases from V and 0 from J, leaving 10 bases between them. The CDR3 sequence is 14 residues long. CDR3 nucleotide sequence: TGCAGCGTTGCAATACCCCTAGCCAAAAACATTCAGTACTTC. Its translation: CSVAIPLAKNIQYF.

This rearrangement joins TRBV11-2 to TRBJ1-2; D remains ambiguous. CDR1 SGHAT and CDR2 FQNNGV come from the germline V gene. V dropped 2 bases and J dropped 2 bases, with 9 bases sitting between them. This CDR3 contains 14 residues. CDR3 sequence reads: CASSLSQQNYGYTF. CDR3 nucleotides: TGTGCCAGCAGCTTATCCCAACAGAACTATGGCTACACCTTC.

This clonotype turned up a few times. The V call is TRBV5-6, the J call TRBJ2-1; either TRBD1 or TRBD2 may fit D (5 bases each). Germline lookup yields CDR1 SGHDT and CDR2 YYEEEE. The ends were cut back, 4 bases at V and 2 bases at J, with 10 bases in the middle. The CDR3 runs to 14 residues. CDR3 nucleotide sequence: TGTGCCAGCAGCCTAGAGGGGACCTACAATGAGCAGTTCTTC. Amino acids: CASSLEGTYNEQFF.

V usage is TRBV6-5 and J usage is TRBJ2-2, with D possibly being TRBD1 or TRBD2 (5 bases each). The CDR3 consists of 17 residues. Trimming took off 3 bases at V and 5 bases at J, with 19 bases between the two ends. The germline gives CDR1 MNHEY, CDR2 SVGAGI. The CDR3 DNA reads as TGTGCCAGCAGTTATCAGGCGACAGACTACGGGACCGGGGAGCTGTTTTTT. Translation gives CASSYQATDYGTGELFF.

This chain joins TRBV29-1 and TRBJ2-5; D is ambiguous. V gave up 4 bases and J gave up 4 bases, with 10 bases separating them. The CDR3 sequence is 12 residues long. Germline values: CDR1 SQVTM, CDR2 ANQGSEA. This chain's CDR3 is CSVGMETETQYF. CDR3 DNA sequence: TGCAGCGTTGGGATGGAGACAGAGACCCAGTACTTC. Using reference TRBV29-1 and TRBJ2-5 for the parts outside the CDR3, the full variable domain is SAVISQKPSRDICQRGTSLTIQCQVDSQVTMMFWYRQQPGQSLTLIATANQGSEATYESGFVIDKFPISRPNLTFSTLTVSNMSPEDSSIYLCSVGMETETQYFGPGTRLLVL.

This chain joins TRBV10-3 and TRBJ1-2; TRBD1 might be the D (5 bases). Trimming shortened V by 6 bases and J by 4 bases, and 9 bases separated the two germline ends. The CDR3 loop spans 12 amino acids. Per germline, CDR1 ENHRY and CDR2 SYGVKD. The CDR3 spells CAISGDGYGYTF. Written as DNA, the CDR3 is TGTGCCATCAGCGGGGACGGCTATGGCTACACCTTC.

Only a few counts were recorded for this clonotype. Possible read error: a much larger clone is one base away. The chain is built from TRBV12-3 or TRBV12-4 and TRBJ2-6, with unresolved D. CDR3 length: 12 residues. Trimming took 6 bases from V and 1 from J, leaving 1 base between them. CDR3 residues: CASRSGANVLTF. The CDR3 DNA reads as TGTGCCAGCAGGTCTGGGGCCAACGTCCTGACTTTC.

The sample holds a few counts of this clonotype. The chain has TRBV5-1 and TRBJ2-1; TRBD1 matches 8 bases. The germline V gene encodes CDR1 SGHRS and CDR2 YFSETQ. The CDR3 has 15 residues. V lost 1 base, J lost 4 bases, and 4 bases stayed unmatched. The DNA of the CDR3 is TGCGCCAGCAGCTTGTGGCAGGGGGCGTACAATGAGCAGTTCTTC. Residues: CASSLWQGAYNEQFF.

In this sample, this clonotype turned up a few times. The chain is built from TRBV2 and TRBJ1-5; D might be TRBD1 (6 bases). This CDR3 comprises 16 residues. Germline V lookup: CDR1 SNHLY, CDR2 FYNNEI. Deletions cut 0 bases from V and 3 bases from J, with 12 bases between. The CDR3 DNA reads as TGTGCCAGCAGTGAAGCGTTCGGGGGGCCCAATCAGCCCCAGCATTTT. Amino acids: CASSEAFGGPNQPQHF.

The chain is built from TRBV28 and TRBJ2-5; D may be TRBD1 (6 bases). CDR3 length: 13 amino acids. CDR1 is MDHEN, CDR2 SYDVKM, per germline. V dropped 5 bases and J dropped 4 bases, with 11 bases sitting between them. The chain's CDR3 is CASSGGGRETQYF. DNA for the CDR3: TGTGCCAGCAGTGGGGGCGGTCGAGAGACCCAGTACTTC.

The chain links TRBV28 to TRBJ1-6; D perhaps matches TRBD1 (5 bases). CDR1 is MDHEN, CDR2 SYDVKM, per germline. The V end lost 5 bases, the J end lost 13 bases, and 18 bases lay between the germline ends. The CDR3 runs 14 residues. CDR3 bases: TGTGCCAGCAGTCCCGGGACGCCCCGTGCTCCCCTCCACTTT. Its protein product is CASSPGTPRAPLHF.

The chain recombines TRBV20-1 with TRBJ2-1; tentative D call: TRBD1 (5 bases). With 5 bases removed from V and 10 bases from J, the gap between germline ends came to 15 bases. This CDR3 is 12 amino acids long. Germline values: CDR1 DFQATT, CDR2 SNEGSKA (reference sequence). The CDR3 DNA reads TGCAGTGCTCCACGACCCCAGGGAGAGCAGTTCTTC. Translated, it gives CSAPRPQGEQFF.

At least ten counts were recorded for this clonotype. This rearrangement joins TRBV20-1 to TRBJ2-7; no definite D call. Germline CDR1 DFQATT, CDR2 SNEGSKA (reference sequence). V was pared by 2 bases and J by 0 bases, with 8 bases between. CDR3 length: 13 residues. CDR3 nucleotides: TGCAGTGCTAGACCCCTGAGCTCCTACGAGCAGTACTTC. Protein: CSARPLSSYEQYF.

This clonotype occurred once. The rearrangement links TRBV20-1 to TRBJ2-3; 8 bases match TRBD2. Germline V lookup: CDR1 DFQATT, CDR2 SNEGSKA (reference sequence). The CDR3 totals 13 residues. V lost 7 bases and J lost 4; bases outside the gene matches: 7. DNA for the CDR3: TGCAGTGTTCGAGCGGGAGTAGCAGATACGCAGTATTTT. Its protein is CSVRAGVADTQYF.

Here the CDR3 DNA reads TGTGCCAGCAGTTTAGGGGAGTACAATGAGCAGTTCTTC. Protein: CASSLGEYNEQFF. The chain is built from TRBV12-3 or TRBV12-4 and TRBJ2-1; tentatively, D is TRBD2 (5 bases). The V gene lost 1 base and the J gene lost 4 bases, with 5 bases spanning the gap. The CDR3 has 13 residues.

This clonotype has a count of ten or more. The chain joins TRBV5-1 to TRBJ1-1, with D unresolved. This CDR3 region has 14 residues. The V and J ends lost 2 bases and 6 bases respectively, with 14 bases between them. The V gene's germline CDR1 is SGHRS and CDR2 YFSETQ. In nucleotides, the CDR3 is TGCGCCAGCAGCTTTAATCCGGGCGGCCCTGAAGCTTTCTTT. The encoded protein is CASSFNPGGPEAFF.